The clone carrying this T cell receptor (beta chain) was seen at least ten times. Genomic DNA served as the source from which two-round multiplex PCR generated TCR beta CDR3 amplicons. The first PCR round targeted every TRBV and TRBJ gene with specific primers. One entry per CDR3 protein results from TCRdb running MiXCR on the multiplex PCR reads. The sample lists 20,000 to 25,000 distinct CDR3 sequences, approximately 39% occurring once. The sample is drawn from a study of prognosis after radiotherapy for stage I lung cancer. Study context: All non-small cell lung cancer patients were considered medically inoperable.

V trimming: 4 bases; J trimming: 7 bases; junction bases outside the gene matches: 3. Germline V CDR1 and CDR2: KGHDR, SFDVKD. The CDR3 totals 14 residues. Here the sequenced sample was PBMCs, taken before or after stereotactic body radiation therapy (not recorded which). The sequence derives from a donor of 50 years or more with non-small cell lung cancer. J is TRBJ2-2 and V is TRBV24-1; TRBD1 agrees at 9 bases. This CDR3 is CATSERTGVGELFF. CDR3 nucleotide sequence: TGTGCCACCAGTGAAAGGACAGGGGTCGGGGAGCTGTTTTTT.